Below are 30 T cell receptor beta chains sequenced from a single sample in a study of cytotoxic CD8 clonotypes in ibrutinib-treated CLL. Here immunoSEQ multiplex PCR was the method, and the copy in TCRdb shows in-frame clones only, minus some. The profile shows roughly 330,000 clones, over 60% of them singletons. Here the sequenced sample was PBMCs, taken after 36 months of ibrutinib treatment. These receptors all stem from a human donor with chronic lymphocytic leukemia.

V is TRBV2 and J is TRBJ1-4, with 7 bases identical to TRBD1. V shed 8 bases and J 0 bases; nucleotides not matched to a gene: 12. Germline V gene data show CDR1 as SNHLY and CDR2 as FYNNEI. The CDR3 sequence is 17 residues long. The CDR3 DNA sequence: TGTGCCAGCCACCTAGAGACAGGGAATCCAACTAATGAAAAACTGTTTTTT. Translated: CASHLETGNPTNEKLFF.

This clone was found once. The chain is built from TRBV10-3 and TRBJ2-3; the match to TRBD2 covers 12 bases. V lost 2 bases to trimming and J lost 2 bases; unmatched junction nucleotides: 11. CDR1 and CDR2 (germline): ENHRY, SYGVKD. The CDR3 consists of 19 residues. The CDR3 sequence is CAISEHPIWTSGNTDTQYF. The CDR3 region has the DNA TGTGCCATCAGTGAGCATCCGATCTGGACTAGCGGGAACACAGATACGCAGTATTTT.

The chain is built from TRBV6-1 and TRBJ2-5; no clear D gene. V was pared by 6 bases and J by 5 bases, with 10 bases between. CDR3 size: 12 residues. Germline V lookup: CDR1 MNHNS, CDR2 SASEGT. CDR3 in amino acids: CASRVVGETQYF. The DNA for the CDR3 is TGTGCCAGCAGAGTTGTCGGGGAGACCCAGTACTTC.

The gene calls are TRBV4-2 and TRBJ2-4; TRBD2 agrees at 9 bases. CDR1 LGHNA and CDR2 YNFKEQ come from the germline V gene. This CDR3 comprises 16 residues. V lost 0 bases, J lost 3 bases, and 3 bases stayed unmatched. CDR3 bases: TGTGCCAGCAGCCAAGAAAGGACTAGCGTCAAAAACATTCAGTACTTC. It is translated as CASSQERTSVKNIQYF.

The chain is built from TRBV5-1 and TRBJ1-2; maybe TRBD1 (5 bases). Germline CDR1 and CDR2: SGHRS and YFSETQ. Trimming pared 0 bases from V and 4 bases from J, leaving 19 bases between. This CDR3 has 17 amino acids. The DNA of the CDR3 is TGCGCCAGCAGCTTGGTGAGGGGCGGGCCCTCCGGCTATGGCTACACCTTC. Amino acid sequence: CASSLVRGGPSGYGYTF.

This clone appeared a single time. V gene TRBV9 combines with J gene TRBJ2-2, with TRBD2 matching over 11 bases. This CDR3 comprises 17 residues. Germline loops: CDR1 SGDLS, CDR2 YYNGEE. The V gene end was trimmed by 10 bases and the J gene end by 8 bases; junction bases not matched to a gene: 19. CDR3 bases: TGTGCCTCTGGGGGCCCACTAGCGGGGGCCCCTATAGGGGAGCTGTTTTTT. The encoded protein is CASGGPLAGAPIGELFF.

The chain uses TRBV6-5 and TRBJ2-7; no clear D. The CDR3 consists of 14 residues. Trimming cost V 7 bases and J 0 bases, with 13 bases left between them. The germline V gene encodes CDR1 MNHEY and CDR2 SVGAGI. CDR3 sequence (DNA): TGTGCCAGCAAGGTTGGCGGCAGCTCCTACGAGCAGTACTTC. It is translated as CASKVGGSSYEQYF.

This clone was seen a single time. The rearrangement joins TRBV5-1 to TRBJ2-7; D might be TRBD1 (6 bases). Trimming took 0 bases from V and 2 from J, leaving 9 bases between them. CDR1 and CDR2 from the germline V gene are SGHRS and YFSETQ. CDR3 length equals 14 residues. The CDR3 DNA is TGCGCCAGCAGCTTGGGGACAGAGACCTACGAGCAGTACTTC. Amino acids: CASSLGTETYEQYF.

Note on this clone: Distinct nucleotide sequences in the sample also encode this CDR3. V gene TRBV6-5 combines with J gene TRBJ2-7; TRBD1 agrees at 8 bases. V lost 6 bases and J lost 1; bases outside the gene matches: 2. From germline, CDR1 is MNHEY and CDR2 SVGAGI. The CDR3 spans 13 residues. In DNA, the CDR3 is TGTGCCAGCAGCCGGGACAGGTCCTACGAGCAGTACTTC. It encodes CASSRDRSYEQYF.

In DNA form, the CDR3 reads TGTGCCAGCAGCGCGGCGATAGGGGATACGCAGTATTTT. Its protein is CASSAAIGDTQYF. This rearrangement joins TRBV9 to TRBJ2-3; D call uncertain. The length of the CDR3 is 13 residues. V lost 3 bases and J lost 6, with 11 bases in between. Germline loops: CDR1 SGDLS, CDR2 YYNGEE.

The chain combines TRBV4-1 with TRBJ1-1; no definite D call. The ends were cut back, 4 bases at V and 1 base at J, with 7 bases in the middle. Germline V CDR1 and CDR2: MGHRA, YSYEKL. This CDR3 spans 13 amino acids. CDR3 DNA sequence: TGCGCCAGCAGCCCCCGCGGGAACACTGAAGCTTTCTTT. It yields the protein CASSPRGNTEAFF.

The sample holds a few counts of this clone. This chain links TRBV5-6 with TRBJ2-7; possible D gene TRBD1, 6 bases. The CDR3 runs to 16 residues. CDR1 and CDR2 (germline): SGHDT, YYEEEE. Trimming took off 4 bases at V and 4 bases at J, with 21 bases between the two ends. The CDR3 DNA reads as TGTGCCAGCAGCGTCAGGGGTATGGGCTTGGGATACGAGCAGTACTTC. This gives the protein CASSVRGMGLGYEQYF.

V gene TRBV5-1 combines with J gene TRBJ1-2; D gene unclear. Looked up from germline, CDR1 is SGHRS and CDR2 is YFSETQ. The CDR3 runs 15 residues. V lost 0 bases to trimming and J lost 4 bases, with 13 bases between them. CDR3 DNA: TGCGCCAGCAGCTTGGAACCCGGACGAGGCTATGGCTACACCTTC. As protein: CASSLEPGRGYGYTF.

The chain joins TRBV7-8 to TRBJ2-7; a possible D gene is TRBD2 (6 bases). Germline V lookup: CDR1 SGHVS, CDR2 FQNEAQ. This CDR3 has 18 residues. Trimming shortened V by 2 bases and J by 4 bases, and 24 bases separated the two germline ends. CDR3 nucleotide sequence: TGTGCCAGCAGCTTAATTGTCCGGGGGTCGGGTACCGAATACGAGCAGTACTTC. This codes for CASSLIVRGSGTEYEQYF.

This chain joins TRBV5-1 and TRBJ2-7; D not resolved. V lost 4 bases to trimming and J lost 2 bases, with 10 bases between them. The CDR3 runs to 13 residues. Germline assignment: CDR1 SGHRS and CDR2 YFSETQ. For the CDR3, the DNA is TGCGCCAGCAGCCCCCTTGACACCTACGAGCAGTACTTC. Its protein product is CASSPLDTYEQYF.

V and J are TRBV7-3 and TRBJ2-2; no reliable D call. V was pared by 2 bases and J by 1 base, with 8 bases between. CDR1 and CDR2 (germline): SGHTA, FQGTGA. The CDR3 is made up of 15 amino acids. In nucleotides, the CDR3 is TGTGCCAGCAGCTTAGAAGCTGAGAACACCGGGGAGCTGTTTTTT. Its protein is CASSLEAENTGELFF.

The V gene is TRBV29-1, the J gene TRBJ1-1; no firm D call. Germline V CDR1 and CDR2: SQVTM, ANQGSEA. V dropped 7 bases and J dropped 9 bases, with 12 bases sitting between them. There are 10 residues in the CDR3. DNA of the CDR3: TGCAGCGGATCGCATGATCAAGCTTTCTTT. Translated, it gives CSGSHDQAFF.

This clone was seen a handful of times. CDR3 DNA sequence: TGTGCCAGCAGCTTGGGAGGTGTGTACTTTGAGACCCAGTACTTC. Residues: CASSLGGVYFETQYF. The chain employs TRBV5-4 and TRBJ2-5, with D uncertain. The CDR3 loop spans 15 amino acids. The germline gives CDR1 SGHNT, CDR2 YYREEE (reference sequence). V lost 0 bases and J lost 5, with 14 bases in between. Full variable domain (remainder filled in from reference TRBV5-4 and TRBJ2-5): ETGVTQSPTHLIKTRGQQVTLRCSSQSGHNTVSWYQQALGQGPQFIFQYYREEENGRGNFPPRFSGLQFPNYSSELNVNALELDDSALYLCASSLGGVYFETQYFGPGTRLLVL.

The sample holds one count of this clone. At one of its ends the junction is not consistent with the germline gene, which may arise from a read error. This chain joins TRBV7-8 and TRBJ2-3; D gene unclear. Germline CDR1 is SGHVS and CDR2 is FQNEAQ. CDR3 length: 11 residues. The CDR3 is CAGSFVDTQYF. CDR3 in DNA: TGTGCCGGCAGCTTCGTTGATACGCAGTATTTT.

This clone has more than one count but fewer than ten. V gene TRBV4-1 combines with J gene TRBJ1-5; 8 bases align to TRBD1. This CDR3 is 17 amino acids long. Germline loops: CDR1 MGHRA, CDR2 YSYEKL. V trimming: 4 bases; J trimming: 2 bases; junction bases outside the gene matches: 10. The CDR3 region is CASSRQTGAGGNQPQHF. The CDR3 DNA sequence: TGCGCCAGCAGCCGTCAGACAGGGGCGGGTGGCAATCAGCCCCAGCATTTT.

V usage is TRBV6-5 and J usage is TRBJ2-2, with 7 bases aligning to TRBD2. Losses at the gene ends were 5 bases for V and 7 bases for J; bases not matched to a gene: 1. The germline V gene has CDR1 MNHEY and CDR2 SVGAGI. The CDR3 length is 12 residues. The CDR3 DNA follows: TGTGCCAGCAGTACGGGGGGCGGGGAGCTGTTTTTT. This sequence encodes CASSTGGGELFF.

This chain connects TRBV19 to TRBJ1-1; no clear D. V was trimmed by 6 bases and J by 0 bases, leaving 17 bases between them. CDR1 and CDR2 from the germline V gene are LNHDA and SQIVND (reference sequence). This CDR3 has 16 residues. Here the CDR3 DNA reads TGTGCCAGTAGACGTACCGGGCTGACTATGAACACTGAAGCTTTCTTT. Translated: CASRRTGLTMNTEAFF.

The chain uses TRBV5-1 and TRBJ2-7; a weak D match, TRBD2 (6 bases). The CDR3 is 15 residues long. Trimming took 1 base from V and 3 from J, leaving 14 bases between them. Germline CDR1 SGHRS, CDR2 YFSETQ. The CDR3 region has the DNA TGCGCCAGCAGCTTGTTACTTCCGGGGGACTACGAGCAGTACTTC. Amino acid sequence: CASSLLLPGDYEQYF. Together with reference TRBV5-1 and TRBJ2-7, the CDR3 gives the full variable domain: KAGVTQTPRYLIKTRGQQVTLSCSPISGHRSVSWYQQTPGQGLQFLFEYFSETQRNKGNFPGRFSGRQFSNSRSEMNVSTLELGDSALYLCASSLLLPGDYEQYFGPGTRLTVT.

This chain connects TRBV9 to TRBJ1-6; D unclear. Trimming removed 4 bases from V and 0 bases from J, with 11 bases in between. The germline V gene encodes CDR1 SGDLS and CDR2 YYNGEE. This CDR3 region has 16 residues. The CDR3 loop is CASSPSRSSYNSPLHF. The CDR3, as DNA: TGTGCCAGCAGCCCAAGCCGATCCTCCTATAATTCACCCCTCCACTTT.

DNA of the CDR3: TGTGCCAGCAGCGCGCAGGGGGATAATGGTCAGCCCCAGCATTTT. It translates to CASSAQGDNGQPQHF. The gene calls are TRBV9 and TRBJ1-5; 7 bases fit TRBD1. The J segment lost 6 bases and the V segment lost 3 bases, leaving 9 bases of the junction unmatched. This CDR3 is built from 15 residues. Germline V gives CDR1 SGDLS, CDR2 YYNGEE.

This chain connects TRBV9 to TRBJ2-1; TRBD2 might be the D (6 bases). Germline V gene sequence: CDR1 SGDLS, CDR2 YYNGEE. The CDR3 has 15 residues. The V end lost 4 bases, the J end lost 6 bases, and 17 bases lay between the germline ends. CDR3 sequence reads: CASSPPGLNPNEQFF. The CDR3, as DNA: TGTGCCAGCAGCCCCCCGGGACTCAACCCCAATGAGCAGTTCTTC.

V and J are TRBV6-4 and TRBJ2-1; 10 nucleotides match TRBD1. Germline values: CDR1 MRHNA, CDR2 SNTAGT. There are 13 residues in the CDR3. V lost 3 bases, J lost 12 bases, and 5 bases stayed unmatched. CDR3 nucleotide sequence: TGTGCCAGCAGTGAGGGACAGGGGATTGGGCAGTTCTTC. Translation: CASSEGQGIGQFF.

The V call is TRBV25-1, the J call TRBJ2-1; D is possibly TRBD1 or TRBD2 (5 bases each). V gave up 3 bases and J gave up 11 bases, with 26 bases separating them. The germline CDR1 and CDR2 sequences are MGHDK and SYGVNS. CDR3 size: 17 residues. As DNA, the CDR3 is TGTGCCAGCAGTGACCTTGGGATGGGGACGGCCTTTTCAAAGCAGTTCTTC. Its translation is CASSDLGMGTAFSKQFF.

The CDR3 nucleotides read TGCGCCAGCAGTCAATCGAGTGGCGAAAGGGACGAAAAACTGTTTTTT. It yields the protein CASSQSSGERDEKLFF. This sequence joins TRBV23-1 and TRBJ1-4; TRBD1 might be the D (5 bases). TRBV23-1 is an ORF for which the function is uncertain. The CDR3 consists of 16 residues. V lost 0 bases, J lost 8 bases, and 16 bases lay in between.

In DNA, the CDR3 is TGCAGCGTTGGACTAGCGCGGAATGAGCAGTTCTTC. Amino acid sequence: CSVGLARNEQFF. The chain joins TRBV29-1 to TRBJ2-1, with TRBD2 identical over 8 bases. CDR3 length: 12 residues. Germline trimming cut 4 bases from V and 7 bases from J; bases unmatched to any gene: 3. Looked up from germline, CDR1 is SQVTM and CDR2 is ANQGSEA.